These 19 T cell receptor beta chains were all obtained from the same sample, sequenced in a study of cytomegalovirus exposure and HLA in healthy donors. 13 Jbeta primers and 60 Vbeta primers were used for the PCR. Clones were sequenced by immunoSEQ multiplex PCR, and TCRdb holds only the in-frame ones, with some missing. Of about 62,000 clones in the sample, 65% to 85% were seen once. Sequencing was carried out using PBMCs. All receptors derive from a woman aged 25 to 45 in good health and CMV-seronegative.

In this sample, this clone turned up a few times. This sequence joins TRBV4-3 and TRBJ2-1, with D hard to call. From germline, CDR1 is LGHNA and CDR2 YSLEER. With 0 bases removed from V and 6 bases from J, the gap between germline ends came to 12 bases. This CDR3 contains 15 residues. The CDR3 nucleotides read TGCGCCAGCAGCCAAGATCACGGCGGCGCCAATGAGCAGTTCTTC. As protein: CASSQDHGGANEQFF.

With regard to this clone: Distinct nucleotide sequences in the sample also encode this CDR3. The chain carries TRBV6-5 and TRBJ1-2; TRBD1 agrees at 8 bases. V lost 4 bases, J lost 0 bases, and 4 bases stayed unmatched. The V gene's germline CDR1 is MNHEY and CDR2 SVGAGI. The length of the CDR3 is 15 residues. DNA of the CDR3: TGTGCCAGCAGTTCCCACAGGGGGACTAACTATGGCTACACCTTC. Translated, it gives CASSSHRGTNYGYTF.

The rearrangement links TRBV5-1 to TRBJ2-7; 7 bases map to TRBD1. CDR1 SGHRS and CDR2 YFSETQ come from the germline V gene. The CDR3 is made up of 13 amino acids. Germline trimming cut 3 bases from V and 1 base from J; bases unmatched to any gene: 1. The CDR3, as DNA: TGCGCCAGCAGCTGGGACAGTTCCTACGAGCAGTACTTC. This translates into CASSWDSSYEQYF.

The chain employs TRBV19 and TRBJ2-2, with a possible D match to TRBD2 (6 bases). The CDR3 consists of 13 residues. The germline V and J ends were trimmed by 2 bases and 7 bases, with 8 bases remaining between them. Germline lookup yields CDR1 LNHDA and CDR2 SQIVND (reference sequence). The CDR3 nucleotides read TGTGCCAGTAGTATAAGGAGGGGCGGGGAGCTGTTTTTT. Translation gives CASSIRRGGELFF. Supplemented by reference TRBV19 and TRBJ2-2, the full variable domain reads DGGITQSPKYLFRKEGQNVTLSCEQNLNHDAMYWYRQDPGQGLRLIYYSQIVNDFQKGDIAEGYSVSREKKESFPLTVTSAQKNPTAFYLCASSIRRGGELFFGEGSRLTVL.

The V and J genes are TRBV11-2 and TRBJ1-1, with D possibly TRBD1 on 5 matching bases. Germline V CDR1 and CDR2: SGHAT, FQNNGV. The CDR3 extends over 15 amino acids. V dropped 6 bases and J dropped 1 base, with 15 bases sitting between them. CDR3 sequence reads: CASSLLRGTNTEAFF. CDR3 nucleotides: TGTGCCAGCAGTCTACTCCGGGGGACGAACACTGAAGCTTTCTTT.

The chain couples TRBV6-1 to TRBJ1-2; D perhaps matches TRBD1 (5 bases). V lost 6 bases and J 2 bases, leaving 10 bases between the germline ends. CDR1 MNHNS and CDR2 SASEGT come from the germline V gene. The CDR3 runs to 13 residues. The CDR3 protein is CASRGLENYGYTF. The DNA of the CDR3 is TGTGCCAGCAGGGGACTCGAGAACTATGGCTACACCTTC.

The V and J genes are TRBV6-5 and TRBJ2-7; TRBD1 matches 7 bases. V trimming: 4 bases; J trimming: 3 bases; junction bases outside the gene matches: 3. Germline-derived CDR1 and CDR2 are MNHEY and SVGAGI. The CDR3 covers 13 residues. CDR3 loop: CASSSGQVYEQYF. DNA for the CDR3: TGTGCCAGCAGTTCCGGACAGGTCTACGAGCAGTACTTC.

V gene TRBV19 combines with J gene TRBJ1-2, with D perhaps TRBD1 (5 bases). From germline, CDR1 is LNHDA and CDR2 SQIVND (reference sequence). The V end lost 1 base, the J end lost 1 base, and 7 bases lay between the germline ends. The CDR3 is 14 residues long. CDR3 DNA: TGTGCCAGTAGTATAGGGGGCGTTAACTATGGCTACACCTTC. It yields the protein CASSIGGVNYGYTF.

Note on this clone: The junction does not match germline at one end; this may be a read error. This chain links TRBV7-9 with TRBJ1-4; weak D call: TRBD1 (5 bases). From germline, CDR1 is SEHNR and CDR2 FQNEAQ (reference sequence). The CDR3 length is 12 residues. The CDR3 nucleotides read TGTTCCAGCAGCTTAGGGAGGGGAAAACTGTTTTTT. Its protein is CSSSLGRGKLFF. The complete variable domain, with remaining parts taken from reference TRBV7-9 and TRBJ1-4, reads DTGVSQNPRHKITKRGQNVTFRCDPISEHNRLYWYRQTLGQGPEFLTYFQNEAQLEKSRLLSDRFSAERPKGSFSTLEIQRTEQGDSAMYLCSSSLGRGKLFFGSGTQLSVL.

The CDR3 DNA is TGTGCCAGCAGCCCAGAAGCTAACTATGGCTACACCTTC. Translated, it gives CASSPEANYGYTF. The rearrangement joins TRBV9 to TRBJ1-2; no definite D call. Trimming pared 4 bases from V and 0 bases from J, leaving 7 bases between. CDR1 and CDR2 (germline): SGDLS, YYNGEE. This CDR3 region has 13 residues.

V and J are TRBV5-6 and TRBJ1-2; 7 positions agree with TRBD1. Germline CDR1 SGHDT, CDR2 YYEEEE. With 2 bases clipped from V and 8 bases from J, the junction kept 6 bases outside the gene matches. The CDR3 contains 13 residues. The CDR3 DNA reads TGTGCCAGCAGCTTAGGTCCAGGGGGAGGCTACACCTTC. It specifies CASSLGPGGGYTF.

CDR3 nucleotides: TGTGCCAGCAGGGCCGGGACTAGCGGGGGGACGAGCCAAGAGACCCAGTACTTC. This codes for CASRAGTSGGTSQETQYF. This chain uses TRBV7-2 with TRBJ2-5, with 15 bases aligning to TRBD2. The CDR3 is 18 amino acids. The V gene end was trimmed by 6 bases and the J gene end by 1 base; junction bases not matched to a gene: 9. Germline lookup yields CDR1 SGHTA and CDR2 FQGNSA.

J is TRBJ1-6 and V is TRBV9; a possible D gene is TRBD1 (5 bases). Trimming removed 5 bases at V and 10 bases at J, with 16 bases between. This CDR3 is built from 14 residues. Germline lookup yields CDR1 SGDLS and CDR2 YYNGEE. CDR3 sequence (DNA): TGTGCCAGCAGGGCGAGGGGCGCGGGGTCACCCCTCCACTTT. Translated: CASRARGAGSPLHF.

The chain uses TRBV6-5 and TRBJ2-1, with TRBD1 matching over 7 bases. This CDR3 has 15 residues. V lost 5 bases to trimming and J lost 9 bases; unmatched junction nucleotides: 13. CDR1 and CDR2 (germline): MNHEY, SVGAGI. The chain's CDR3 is CASSNTGVPPAEQFF. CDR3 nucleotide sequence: TGTGCCAGCAGTAACACAGGGGTACCACCAGCTGAGCAGTTCTTC.

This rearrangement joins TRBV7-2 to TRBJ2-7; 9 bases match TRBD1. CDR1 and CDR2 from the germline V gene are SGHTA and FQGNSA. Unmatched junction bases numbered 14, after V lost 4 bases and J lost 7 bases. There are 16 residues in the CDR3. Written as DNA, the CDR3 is TGTGCCAGCAGCTACACCCGACAGGGGGTAATGAGGGAGCAGTACTTC. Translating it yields CASSYTRQGVMREQYF.

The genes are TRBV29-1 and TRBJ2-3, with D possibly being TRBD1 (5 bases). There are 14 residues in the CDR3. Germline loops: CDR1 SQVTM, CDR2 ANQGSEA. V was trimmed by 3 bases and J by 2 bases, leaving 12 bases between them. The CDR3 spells CSVDWTQDTDTQYF. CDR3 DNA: TGCAGCGTTGACTGGACACAAGACACAGATACGCAGTATTTT.

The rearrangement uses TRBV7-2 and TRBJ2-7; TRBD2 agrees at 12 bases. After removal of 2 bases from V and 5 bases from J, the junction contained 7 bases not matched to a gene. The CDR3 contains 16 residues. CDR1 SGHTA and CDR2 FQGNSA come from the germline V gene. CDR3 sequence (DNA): TGTGCCAGCAGCTTAAGTCCTAGCGGGGGGGCCCACGAGCAGTACTTC. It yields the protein CASSLSPSGGAHEQYF.

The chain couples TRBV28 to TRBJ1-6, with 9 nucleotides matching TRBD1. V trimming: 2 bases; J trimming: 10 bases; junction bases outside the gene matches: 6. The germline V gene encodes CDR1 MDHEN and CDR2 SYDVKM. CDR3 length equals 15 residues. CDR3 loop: CASSLGGQGGSPLHF. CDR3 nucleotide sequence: TGTGCCAGCAGTTTAGGGGGACAGGGAGGATCACCCCTCCACTTT. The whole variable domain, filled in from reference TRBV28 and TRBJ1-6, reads DVKVTQSSRYLVKRTGEKVFLECVQDMDHENMFWYRQDPGLGLRLIYFSYDVKMKEKGDIPEGYSVSREKKERFSLILESASTNQTSMYLCASSLGGQGGSPLHFGNGTRLTVT.

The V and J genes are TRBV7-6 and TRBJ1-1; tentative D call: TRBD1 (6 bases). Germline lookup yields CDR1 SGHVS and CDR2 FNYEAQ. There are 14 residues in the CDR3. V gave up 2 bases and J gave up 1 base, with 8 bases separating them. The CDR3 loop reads CASSLLQGNTEAFF. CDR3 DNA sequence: TGTGCCAGCAGCTTATTACAGGGGAACACTGAAGCTTTCTTT.